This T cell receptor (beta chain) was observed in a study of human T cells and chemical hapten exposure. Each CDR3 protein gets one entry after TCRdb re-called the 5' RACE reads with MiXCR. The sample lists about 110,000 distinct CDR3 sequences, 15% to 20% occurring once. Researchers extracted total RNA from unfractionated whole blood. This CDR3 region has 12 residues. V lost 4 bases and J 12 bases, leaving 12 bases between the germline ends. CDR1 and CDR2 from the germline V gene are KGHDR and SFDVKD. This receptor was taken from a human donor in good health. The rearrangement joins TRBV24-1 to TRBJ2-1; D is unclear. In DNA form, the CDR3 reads TGTGCCACCAGTGACCCATTCGAAAGGCAGTTCTTC. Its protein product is CATSDPFERQFF.